This T cell receptor (beta chain) was sequenced during a study of beta chain features in type 1 diabetes. At the level of the study: Researchers looked at 85 million to 110 million sorted cells across all samples.

Study-level points and caveats: Researchers report that Type 1 diabetes patients had moderately but significantly shorter TCRB CDR3s across all four CD4+ subsets.

All of the isolated RNA was reverse transcribed, so expressed TCRB transcripts were sequenced. The data were produced by immunoSEQ multiplex PCR, yet TCRdb's version contains in-frame clones alone and is incomplete. The sample shows 300,000 to 400,000 clones, about 13% of them seen only once. The trim removed 4 bases at V and 4 bases at J, leaving 4 bases unmatched. The CDR3 sequence is 14 residues long. CDR1 SGHRS and CDR2 YFSETQ come from the germline V gene. Remarks on this clone: Antigen unknown.

The rearrangement links TRBV5-1 to TRBJ2-2, with TRBD1 matching 7 bases. The specimen was naive CD4+ T cells from blood. The TCR was taken from a woman aged 18 to 35 with type 1 diabetes. The CDR3 is CASSPGQVTGELFF. The CDR3, as DNA: TGCGCCAGCAGCCCAGGACAGGTCACCGGGGAGCTGTTTTTT.